A selection of T cell receptor beta chains follows, all from one sample in a study of blood T cell repertoires in COVID-19. The table came from immunoSEQ multiplex PCR; TCRdb's copy has only in-frame clones and leaves some out. The sample includes 390,000 or so clones, more than 80% of them seen just once. Sequenced input: peripheral blood. The receptors were sampled from a woman younger than 45 with active or convalescent COVID-19. The CDR3 runs from the conserved cysteine through the conserved F or W. Each record gives: V gene, J gene, D gene, clone size, CDR3 DNA, CDR3 protein. D genes are given only for firm matches. The size entry is marked missing in some rows and otherwise reads once, few, many or a size class.

>TRBV27|TRBJ2-1|-|few
TGTGCCAGCAGTTTGTGGGCGGGTGAGCAGTTCTTC
CASSLWAGEQFF
>TRBV18|TRBJ1-2|-|-
TGTGCCAGCTCACCAGAGGGAAACTATGGCTACACCTTC
CASSPEGNYGYTF
>TRBV7-6|TRBJ1-1|-|-
TGTGCCAGCAGCTTAGTCGCAGGTATGAACACTGAAGCTTTCTTT
CASSLVAGMNTEAFF
>TRBV18|TRBJ2-7|-|once
TGTGCCAGCTCACAAGGAGGACTCACTTCGTACGAGCAGTACTTC
CASSQGGLTSYEQYF
>TRBV14|TRBJ1-6|-|few
TGTGCCAGCAGCCAGGGTGGGACAACAAATTCACCCCTCCACTTT
CASSQGGTTNSPLHF
>TRBV5-1|TRBJ2-5|TRBD2|-
TGCGCCAGCAGCTTGGCAGGACTAGATCAAGAGACCCAGTACTTC
CASSLAGLDQETQYF
>TRBV6-5|TRBJ2-1|TRBD2|once
TGTGCCAGCAGGGCGACTAGCGGGGGGAATGAGCAGTTCTTC
CASRATSGGNEQFF
>TRBV11-2|TRBJ2-3|-|-
TGTGCCAGCAGAAGATACGGGGACACAGATACGCAGTATTTT
CASRRYGDTDTQYF
>TRBV7-8|TRBJ2-7|-|-
TGTGCCAGCAGCTTACGAGTTCTTGGACTGGAGGGAGAGCAGTACTTC
CASSLRVLGLEGEQYF
>TRBV7-8|TRBJ2-1|TRBD2|-
TGTGCCAGCAGTACCATAGCGGGGGGGCCGGGCAATGAGCAGTTCTTC
CASSTIAGGPGNEQFF
>TRBV2|TRBJ1-1|-|-
TGTGCCAGTGCCGGGACGGGAGGGTTTGAAGCTTTCTTT
CASAGTGGFEAFF
>TRBV30|TRBJ1-2|TRBD1|-
TGTGCCTGGAGCAGGGGGCACAGCTACACCTTC
CAWSRGHSYTF
>TRBV7-2|TRBJ2-1|-|once
TGTGCCAGCAGCTTTGGCAGGGTTGGGCCCTACAATGAGCAGTTCTTC
CASSFGRVGPYNEQFF
>TRBV2|TRBJ1-1|-|-
TGTGCCACCGTCAGGGGTATGAACACTGAAGCTTTCTTT
CATVRGMNTEAFF
>TRBV29-1|TRBJ2-3|TRBD2|-
TGCAGCGTGGACCCTAGCGGGGGCACAGATACGCAGTATTTT
CSVDPSGGTDTQYF
>TRBV27|TRBJ2-5|TRBD2|-
TGTGCCAGCAGTCCTAAAGTCCCGGGACTAGCGGGAGGAATAAAAGAGACCCAGTACTTC
CASSPKVPGLAGGIKETQYF
>TRBV27|TRBJ1-4|-|-
TGTGCCAGTAGAAGAGATGGGGCAGGGGTCGGGTCGGAACTGTTTTTT
CASRRDGAGVGSELFF
>TRBV2|TRBJ2-5|-|-
TGTGCCAGCAGTGAACAACAGCAATCCAAAGAGACCCAGTACTTC
CASSEQQQSKETQYF